Presented here are 10 T cell receptor beta chains from one specimen sequenced in a study of T cell repertoires in cytomegalovirus infection. No cognate antigen is known for these TCRs. TCRdb used MiXCR to reprocess the reads, holding one entry per CDR3 protein. The sample has under 150,000 distinct CDR3 sequences, 20% to 30% seen once. The sample comprised PBMCs, sequenced either directly or after in vitro stimulation (not recorded which). The receptors were sampled from a human donor in good health (CMV status not recorded). Some clones in this sample may be carry-over from other donors' samples.

This clonotype was seen repeatedly, ten times or more. The genes are TRBV7-3 and TRBJ2-7, with 7 bases aligning to TRBD1. Germline trimming cut 5 bases from V and 0 bases from J; bases unmatched to any gene: 1. The V gene's germline CDR1 is SGHTA and CDR2 FQGTGA. The CDR3 loop spans 13 amino acids. The CDR3 is CASSRDSSYEQYF. The DNA of the CDR3 is TGTGCCAGCAGCAGGGACAGCTCCTACGAGCAGTACTTC. Full variable domain (missing parts from reference TRBV7-3 and TRBJ2-7): GAGVSQTPSNKVTEKGKYVELRCDPISGHTALYWYRQSLGQGPEFLIYFQGTGAADDSGLPNDRFFAVRPEGSVSTLKIQRTERGDSAVYLCASSRDSSYEQYFGPGTRLTVT.

In its sample, this clonotype was seen many times. This chain joins TRBV12-3 or TRBV12-4 and TRBJ2-2, with D possibly matching TRBD2 (6 bases). This CDR3 spans 14 amino acids. V lost 6 bases to trimming and J lost 2 bases, with 10 bases between them. The CDR3 region has the DNA TGTGCCAGCAGCTCGGGACTCAACACCGGGGAGCTGTTTTTT. It specifies CASSSGLNTGELFF.

The rearrangement links TRBV27 to TRBJ2-3; 9 bases match TRBD1. The CDR3 loop spans 13 amino acids. The V and J ends lost 8 bases and 5 bases, in that order; junction bases with no gene match: 5. Germline V gives CDR1 MNHEY, CDR2 SMNVEV (reference sequence). The CDR3 DNA is TGTGCCAGCCTCCGACAGGGGGGAGATACGCAGTATTTT. As protein: CASLRQGGDTQYF.

This clonotype was counted between two and nine times. The gene calls are TRBV18 and TRBJ2-7; weak D call: TRBD1 (6 bases). CDR3 size: 12 residues. V was shortened by 5 bases and J by 5 bases, with 10 bases between the two germline ends. Germline V gene sequence: CDR1 KGHSH, CDR2 LQKENI. DNA for the CDR3: TGTGCCAGCTCAGTAAACAGGGACGAGCAGTACGTC. Amino acid sequence: CASSVNRDEQYV.

This CDR3 reads CASWTSGAGNEQFF. The CDR3 DNA reads TGTGCCAGCTGGACTAGCGGGGCCGGCAATGAGCAGTTCTTC. The chain carries TRBV6-2 or TRBV6-3 and TRBJ2-1; 12 nucleotides align to TRBD2. This CDR3 has 14 residues. Looked up from germline, CDR1 is MNHEY and CDR2 is SVGEGT. After removal of 8 bases from V and 6 bases from J, the junction contained 5 bases not matched to a gene.

This chain joins TRBV6-6 and TRBJ2-5; TRBD2 might be the D (5 bases). CDR3 size: 16 residues. The germline V gene encodes CDR1 MNHNY and CDR2 SVGAGI (reference sequence). The V gene lost 2 bases and the J gene lost 5 bases, with 18 bases spanning the gap. CDR3 loop: CASSYPSVRGRETQYF. CDR3 bases: TGTGCCAGCAGTTACCCCTCGGTCCGGGGTCGGGAGACCCAGTACTTC.

CDR3 nucleotides: TGCAGTTTACTAGCGGGAGGAGGGGGGGAGACCCAGTACTTC. It yields the protein CSLLAGGGGETQYF. V usage is TRBV20-1 and J usage is TRBJ2-5, with 12 positions matching TRBD2. The germline CDR1 and CDR2 sequences are DFQATT and SNEGSKA (reference sequence). CDR3 size: 14 residues. V lost 8 bases, J lost 5 bases, and 9 bases stayed unmatched.

The rearrangement joins TRBV28 to TRBJ2-3, with unresolved D. The V end lost 5 bases, the J end lost 1 base, and 16 bases lay between the germline ends. The CDR3 is 16 amino acids. Germline CDR1 and CDR2: MDHEN and SYDVKM. CDR3 sequence (DNA): TGTGCCAGCAGTCCACCCGAAGGTCCCCGCACAGATACGCAGTATTTT. It yields the protein CASSPPEGPRTDTQYF.

This clonotype came up many times. V and J are TRBV7-2 and TRBJ1-1, with TRBD1 as a possible D gene (5 bases). Germline V gene sequence: CDR1 SGHTA, CDR2 FQGNSA. The CDR3 length is 15 residues. Trimming took 4 bases from V and 4 from J, leaving 16 bases between them. The CDR3 nucleotides read TGTGCCAGCAGCTCAGCAGGGTTTCTGGGCACTGAAGCTTTCTTT. Translated: CASSSAGFLGTEAFF.

This chain uses TRBV9 with TRBJ1-6; tentatively, D is TRBD1 (6 bases). V dropped 0 bases and J dropped 6 bases, with 19 bases sitting between them. CDR3 length: 18 residues. The V gene's germline CDR1 is SGDLS and CDR2 YYNGEE. The CDR3, as DNA: TGTGCCAGCAGCGTAGCTGATCGGAGACAGGTTATTAATTCACCCCTCCACTTT. Translation gives CASSVADRRQVINSPLHF. Filled out from reference TRBV9 and TRBJ1-6, the complete variable domain reads DSGVTQTPKHLITATGQRVTLRCSPRSGDLSVYWYQQSLDQGLQFLIQYYNGEERAKGNILERFSAQQFPDLHSELNLSSLELGDSALYFCASSVADRRQVINSPLHFGNGTRLTVT.